Presented here are 26 T cell receptor beta chains from one specimen sequenced in a study of T cell responses to AZD1222 COVID-19 vaccine. Sequencing used immunoSEQ multiplex PCR; TCRdb keeps in-frame clones, though not all of them. The repertoire holds 100,000 to 120,000 clones, with roughly 90% as singletons. The source material was peripheral blood, sampled on day 0 of AZD1222 vaccination. All receptors come from an adult in good health.

This sequence joins TRBV3-1 (or the pseudogene TRBV3-2) and TRBJ2-1; 9 positions agree with TRBD2. In germline, CDR1 is LGHDT, CDR2 YNNKEL (reference sequence). CDR3 length: 15 residues. The V gene end was trimmed by 1 base and the J gene end by 9 bases; junction bases not matched to a gene: 7. CDR3 sequence reads: CASSQGGRAHGEQFF. In nucleotides, the CDR3 is TGTGCCAGCAGCCAAGGCGGGAGGGCCCATGGTGAGCAGTTCTTC.

This sequence joins TRBV7-9 and TRBJ2-7; a possible D gene is TRBD2 (5 bases). CDR3 length: 14 amino acids. The germline V and J ends were trimmed by 0 bases and 6 bases, with 12 bases remaining between them. Per the germline V gene, CDR1 is SEHNR and CDR2 is FQNEAQ (reference sequence). The CDR3 DNA sequence: TGTGCCAGCAGCTTAGCAACGGGATCTGCCGAGCAGTACTTC. Protein: CASSLATGSAEQYF.

The rearrangement joins TRBV5-1 to TRBJ1-1; possible D gene TRBD1, 6 bases. CDR1 SGHRS and CDR2 YFSETQ come from the germline V gene. The CDR3 totals 15 residues. V lost 0 bases, J lost 3 bases, and 12 bases lay in between. CDR3 nucleotides: TGCGCCAGCAGCTTGGAGGGGGAGAGCTACACTGAAGCTTTCTTT. Protein sequence: CASSLEGESYTEAFF.

The V and J genes are TRBV10-3 and TRBJ2-1; the D gene could be TRBD1 or TRBD2 (6 bases each). The CDR3 covers 14 residues. Germline CDR1 reads ENHRY; CDR2 reads SYGVKD. V dropped 6 bases and J dropped 2 bases, with 11 bases sitting between them. For the CDR3, the DNA is TGTGCCATCAGCTCGGGGGCAGCCTACAATGAGCAGTTCTTC. It encodes CAISSGAAYNEQFF.

This chain links TRBV5-8 with TRBJ2-7; TRBD2 matches at 11 bases. Per the germline V gene, CDR1 is SGHTS and CDR2 is YDEGEE. The junction had 4 bases not matched to a gene; V was cut back by 2 bases and J by 3 bases. The CDR3 extends over 15 amino acids. Here the CDR3 DNA reads TGTGCCAGCAGCTTTGGGACTAGCGGCCTCTACGAGCAGTACTTC. As protein: CASSFGTSGLYEQYF.

V is TRBV4-1 and J is TRBJ2-1; D remains unclear. Germline CDR1 MGHRA, CDR2 YSYEKL. V was pared by 3 bases and J by 0 bases, with 18 bases between. This CDR3 has 18 amino acids. CDR3 amino acids: CASSHVPGPYSSYNEQFF. CDR3 DNA sequence: TGCGCCAGCAGCCACGTACCCGGGCCCTATAGCTCCTACAATGAGCAGTTCTTC.

The rearrangement links TRBV5-6 to TRBJ1-5, with a possible D match to TRBD1 (5 bases). The CDR3 has 15 residues. With 3 bases removed from V and 6 bases from J, the gap between germline ends came to 16 bases. Germline CDR1 and CDR2: SGHDT and YYEEEE. The CDR3 bases are TGTGCCAGCAGCTCACGAGCCTCGGGGGGTCAGCCCCAGCATTTT. Amino acid sequence: CASSSRASGGQPQHF.

The chain recombines TRBV5-1 with TRBJ2-7; tentative D call: TRBD1 (6 bases). The germline V and J ends were trimmed by 1 base and 0 bases, with 11 bases remaining between them. The CDR3 has 15 residues. The germline gives CDR1 SGHRS, CDR2 YFSETQ. The CDR3 nucleotides are TGCGCCAGCAGCTTGACGGGACAACACTCCTACGAGCAGTACTTC. Protein product: CASSLTGQHSYEQYF. The full variable domain, in which reference TRBV5-1 and TRBJ2-7 provide the parts outside the CDR3, is KAGVTQTPRYLIKTRGQQVTLSCSPISGHRSVSWYQQTPGQGLQFLFEYFSETQRNKGNFPGRFSGRQFSNSRSEMNVSTLELGDSALYLCASSLTGQHSYEQYFGPGTRLTVT.

This clone was counted a few times. The rearrangement links TRBV7-8 to TRBJ1-5; D ambiguous. Trimming removed 3 bases at V and 4 bases at J, with 10 bases between. Germline values: CDR1 SGHVS, CDR2 FQNEAQ. This CDR3 is 14 amino acids long. Here the CDR3 reads CASSFGPRNQPQHF. The DNA of the CDR3 is TGTGCCAGCAGCTTTGGACCGCGAAATCAGCCCCAGCATTTT.

The genes are TRBV27 and TRBJ1-6; D is uncertain. V shed 3 bases and J shed 6 bases, with 9 bases lying between them. The CDR3 length is 14 residues. Per germline, CDR1 MNHEY and CDR2 SMNVEV (reference sequence). The CDR3 loop reads CASSLRRSNSPLHF. CDR3 DNA: TGTGCCAGCAGTTTGCGACGGAGTAATTCACCCCTCCACTTT.

The V call is TRBV10-2, the J call TRBJ1-1, with D possibly TRBD1 on 5 matching bases. The ends were cut back, 4 bases at V and 1 base at J, with 13 bases in the middle. The CDR3 length is 15 residues. Germline V gives CDR1 WSHSY, CDR2 SAAADI. The CDR3 here is CASSVVGGPNTEAFF. The CDR3 DNA follows: TGCGCCAGCAGTGTGGTCGGGGGTCCGAACACTGAAGCTTTCTTT.

The gene calls are TRBV6-1 and TRBJ1-6, with 8 bases fitting TRBD1. CDR3 length: 15 residues. V was clipped by 3 bases and J by 7 bases; unmatched bases: 5. CDR1 and CDR2 from the germline V gene are MNHNS and SASEGT. This CDR3 reads CASSEGTGFNSPLHF. Written as DNA, the CDR3 is TGTGCCAGCAGTGAGGGGACAGGATTCAATTCACCCCTCCACTTT.

The chain couples TRBV18 to TRBJ1-3; D unclear. V lost 2 bases and J lost 4, with 9 bases in between. This CDR3 spans 14 amino acids. The V gene's germline CDR1 is KGHSH and CDR2 LQKENI. The CDR3 nucleotides read TGTGCCAGCTCACCAGGGTTTTTGGGAAACACCATATATTTT. It encodes CASSPGFLGNTIYF.

The chain joins TRBV24-1 to TRBJ2-1; TRBD2 is a possible D gene (6 bases). CDR3 length equals 14 residues. V was cut by 5 bases and J by 5 bases, with 12 bases left in between. Per the germline V gene, CDR1 is KGHDR and CDR2 is SFDVKD. CDR3: CATSAGEAHNEQFF. The DNA of the CDR3 is TGTGCCACCAGTGCGGGGGAGGCTCACAATGAGCAGTTCTTC.

This sequence joins TRBV11-2 and TRBJ2-1; TRBD1 aligns across 9 bases. Germline V gene lookup returns CDR1 SGHAT and CDR2 FQNNGV. The CDR3 covers 13 residues. The V gene end was trimmed by 5 bases and the J gene end by 12 bases; junction bases not matched to a gene: 8. This chain's CDR3 is CASSRGQGPGQFF. In nucleotides, the CDR3 is TGTGCCAGCAGCAGGGGACAGGGACCAGGGCAGTTCTTC.

The V gene is TRBV7-9, the J gene TRBJ1-1; D perhaps matches TRBD1 (5 bases). The germline V and J ends were trimmed by 5 bases and 6 bases, with 13 bases remaining between them. The CDR3 is 13 amino acids. Germline loops: CDR1 SEHNR, CDR2 FQNEAQ (reference sequence). The CDR3 loop reads CASSPRDVPEAFF. CDR3 DNA sequence: TGTGCCAGCAGCCCGCGGGACGTCCCTGAAGCTTTCTTT.

The CDR3, as DNA: TGCGCCAGCAGCTTGGAAGGAGGGAACACTGAAGCTTTCTTT. Translation gives CASSLEGGNTEAFF. The V and J genes are TRBV5-1 and TRBJ1-1; no reliable D call. CDR1 is SGHRS and CDR2 is YFSETQ in the germline V gene. V shed 0 bases and J shed 1 base, with 7 bases lying between them. The CDR3 runs to 14 residues. The full variable domain, in which reference TRBV5-1 and TRBJ1-1 provide the parts outside the CDR3, is KAGVTQTPRYLIKTRGQQVTLSCSPISGHRSVSWYQQTPGQGLQFLFEYFSETQRNKGNFPGRFSGRQFSNSRSEMNVSTLELGDSALYLCASSLEGGNTEAFFGQGTRLTVV.

Here the CDR3 DNA reads TGTGCCAGCAGCAAAGTCAATCGGGGGAAACTCTCCTACGAGCAGTACTTC. This codes for CASSKVNRGKLSYEQYF. The chain couples TRBV21-1 to TRBJ2-7; no check of the table's D call, TRBD2, against the DNA was made. TRBV21-1 is a pseudogene. CDR3 length equals 17 residues.

The gene calls are TRBV7-2 and TRBJ2-3; 10 positions agree with TRBD2. The length of the CDR3 is 14 residues. Germline V gene sequence: CDR1 SGHTA, CDR2 FQGNSA. V shed 1 base and J 9 bases; nucleotides not matched to a gene: 4. For the CDR3, the DNA is TGTGCCAGCAGCTTAGGCAGCGGGAGGGCCACGCAGTATTTT. It specifies CASSLGSGRATQYF.

The chain is built from TRBV10-3 and TRBJ2-1; TRBD1 matches at 9 bases. The ends lost 6 bases at V and 4 bases at J; junction bases unmatched: 10. The CDR3 extends over 16 amino acids. CDR1 is ENHRY, CDR2 SYGVKD, per germline. CDR3 nucleotides: TGTGCCATCAGCAGACTCCGGGACAGGGAGTACAATGAGCAGTTCTTC. Amino acids: CAISRLRDREYNEQFF.

The chain uses TRBV15 and TRBJ2-1; D unclear. V lost 6 bases and J 0 bases, leaving 9 bases between the germline ends. Germline CDR1 reads LNHNV; CDR2 reads YYDKDF (reference sequence). The CDR3 sequence is 14 residues long. The CDR3 sequence is CATRPVPSYNEQFF. DNA of the CDR3: TGTGCCACCAGGCCGGTTCCCTCCTACAATGAGCAGTTCTTC.

The chain uses TRBV18 and TRBJ1-1; 7 nucleotides match TRBD1. Germline V CDR1 and CDR2: KGHSH, LQKENI. The CDR3 contains 14 residues. The ends lost 3 bases at V and 5 bases at J; junction bases unmatched: 6. The CDR3 protein is CASSPATGETEAFF. The CDR3 region has the DNA TGTGCCAGCTCACCCGCTACAGGGGAGACTGAAGCTTTCTTT.

This clone was seen a single time. This chain joins TRBV11-2 and TRBJ2-7; tentatively, D is TRBD1 (6 bases). Per the germline V gene, CDR1 is SGHAT and CDR2 is FQNNGV. The CDR3 runs 15 residues. V was trimmed by 5 bases and J by 5 bases, leaving 19 bases between them. CDR3 amino acids: CASSGGWQGFDEQYF. The CDR3 DNA follows: TGTGCCAGCAGCGGGGGCTGGCAGGGATTCGACGAGCAGTACTTC.

This clone appeared once. The gene calls are TRBV5-1 and TRBJ1-1; 7 bases align to TRBD1. Looked up from germline, CDR1 is SGHRS and CDR2 is YFSETQ. There are 13 residues in the CDR3. V lost 4 bases, J lost 2 bases, and 2 bases stayed unmatched. This chain's CDR3 is CASSRGQNTEAFF. In DNA form, the CDR3 reads TGCGCCAGCAGCAGGGGGCAAAACACTGAAGCTTTCTTT.

In its sample, this clone was seen once. The rearrangement links TRBV10-3 to TRBJ2-5; possibly TRBD1 or TRBD2 for D (6 bases each). CDR3 length: 15 residues. Germline CDR1 reads ENHRY; CDR2 reads SYGVKD. Trimming cost V 0 bases and J 4 bases, with 12 bases left between them. The CDR3 reads CAISESGGSGETQYF. The DNA for the CDR3 is TGTGCCATCAGTGAGTCGGGGGGCTCGGGAGAGACCCAGTACTTC.

To note about this clone: Relative to the germline gene, one junction end is altered; a read error may explain this. The chain joins TRBV11-3 to TRBJ2-7, with 8 nucleotides matching TRBD1. CDR3 size: 14 residues. The germline CDR1 and CDR2 sequences are SGHNT and YENEEA. CDR3 sequence reads: CASSLDRGGYEQYF. In nucleotides, the CDR3 is TGTGCCAGCAGCCTAGACAGGGGCGGTTACGAGCAGTACTTC.